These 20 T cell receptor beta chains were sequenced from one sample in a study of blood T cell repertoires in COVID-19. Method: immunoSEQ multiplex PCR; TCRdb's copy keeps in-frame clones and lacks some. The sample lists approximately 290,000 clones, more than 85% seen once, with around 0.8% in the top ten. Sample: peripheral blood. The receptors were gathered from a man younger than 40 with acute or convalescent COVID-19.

CDR3 coding DNA: TGTGCCAGCAGCTCGACAGGGAAGGTGACCTCCTACGAGCAGTACTTC. This encodes CASSSTGKVTSYEQYF. The chain uses TRBV7-9 and TRBJ2-7; the match to TRBD1 covers 7 bases. Germline lookup yields CDR1 SEHNR and CDR2 FQNEAQ (reference sequence). V shed 4 bases and J 0 bases; nucleotides not matched to a gene: 9. The CDR3 is 16 amino acids.

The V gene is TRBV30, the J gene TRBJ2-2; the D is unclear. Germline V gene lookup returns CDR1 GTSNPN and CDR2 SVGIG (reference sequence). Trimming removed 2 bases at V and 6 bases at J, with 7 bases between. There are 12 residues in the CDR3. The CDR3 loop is CAWSYRAGELFF. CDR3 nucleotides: TGTGCCTGGAGTTATCGGGCCGGGGAGCTGTTTTTT.

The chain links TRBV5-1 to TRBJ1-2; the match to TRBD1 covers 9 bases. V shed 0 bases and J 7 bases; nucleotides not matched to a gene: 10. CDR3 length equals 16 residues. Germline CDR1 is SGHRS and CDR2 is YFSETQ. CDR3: CASSLARDRVSGGYTF. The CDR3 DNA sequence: TGCGCCAGCAGCTTGGCCCGGGACAGGGTATCGGGTGGCTACACCTTC.

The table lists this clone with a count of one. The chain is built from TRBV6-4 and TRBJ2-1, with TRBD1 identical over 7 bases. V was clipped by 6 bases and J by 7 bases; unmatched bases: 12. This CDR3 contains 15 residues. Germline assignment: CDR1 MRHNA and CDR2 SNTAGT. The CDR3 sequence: CASSTRQGSLNEQFF. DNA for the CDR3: TGTGCCAGCAGCACCCGACAGGGATCCCTAAATGAGCAGTTCTTC.

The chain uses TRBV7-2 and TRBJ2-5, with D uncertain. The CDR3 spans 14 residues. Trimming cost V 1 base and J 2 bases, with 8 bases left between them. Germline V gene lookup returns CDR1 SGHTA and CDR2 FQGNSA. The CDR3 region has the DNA TGTGCCAGCAGCTTAGTCTCACAGCAAGAGACCCAGTACTTC. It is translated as CASSLVSQQETQYF.

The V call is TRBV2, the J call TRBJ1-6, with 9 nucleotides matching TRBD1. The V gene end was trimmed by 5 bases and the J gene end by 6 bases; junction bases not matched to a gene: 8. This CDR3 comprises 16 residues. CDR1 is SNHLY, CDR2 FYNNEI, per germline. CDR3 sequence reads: CASSYRGRLGNSPLHF. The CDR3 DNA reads TGTGCCAGCAGTTACAGGGGGCGCCTAGGTAATTCACCCCTCCACTTT.

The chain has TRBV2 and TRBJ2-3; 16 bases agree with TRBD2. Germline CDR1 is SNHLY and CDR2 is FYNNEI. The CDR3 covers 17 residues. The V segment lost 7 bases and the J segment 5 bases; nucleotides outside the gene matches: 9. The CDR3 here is CASTGTSGGARRDTQYF. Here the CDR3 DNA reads TGTGCCAGCACCGGGACTAGCGGGGGGGCAAGAAGAGATACGCAGTATTTT.

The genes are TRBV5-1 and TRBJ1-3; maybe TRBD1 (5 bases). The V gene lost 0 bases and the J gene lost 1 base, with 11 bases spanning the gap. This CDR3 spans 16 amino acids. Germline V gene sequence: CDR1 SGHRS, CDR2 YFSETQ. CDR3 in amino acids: CASSLEQGRSGNTIYF. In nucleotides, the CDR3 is TGCGCCAGCAGCTTGGAGCAGGGCCGATCTGGAAACACCATATATTTT.

This chain's CDR3 is CASSQWSAGYTF. For the CDR3, the DNA is TGTGCCAGCAGTCAGTGGAGTGCTGGCTACACCTTC. V usage is TRBV6-6 and J usage is TRBJ1-2; D gene uncertain. The ends were cut back, 5 bases at V and 7 bases at J, with 11 bases in the middle. CDR3 length equals 12 residues. CDR1 MNHNY and CDR2 SVGAGI come from the germline V gene (reference sequence).

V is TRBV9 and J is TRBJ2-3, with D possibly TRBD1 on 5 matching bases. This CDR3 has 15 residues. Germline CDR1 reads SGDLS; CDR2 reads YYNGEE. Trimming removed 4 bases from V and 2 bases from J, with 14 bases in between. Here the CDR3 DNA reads TGTGCCAGCAGCCTACCGGACAAATTCACAGATACGCAGTATTTT. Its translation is CASSLPDKFTDTQYF.

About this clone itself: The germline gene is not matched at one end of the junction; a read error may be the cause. The CDR3 loop is CASSLAPRETQYF. CDR3 in DNA: TGTGCTAGCAGCTTAGCCCCCCGGGAGACCCAGTACTTC. The V gene is TRBV7-7, the J gene TRBJ2-5; no firm D call. This CDR3 is built from 13 residues. The germline CDR1 and CDR2 sequences are SSHAT and FNYEAQ (reference sequence).

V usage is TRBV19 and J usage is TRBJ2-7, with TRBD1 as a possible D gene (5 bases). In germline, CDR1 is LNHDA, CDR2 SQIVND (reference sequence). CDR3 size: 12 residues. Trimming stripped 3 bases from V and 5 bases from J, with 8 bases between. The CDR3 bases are TGTGCCAGTAGTATCCAAGGGGACGAGCAGTACTTC. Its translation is CASSIQGDEQYF.

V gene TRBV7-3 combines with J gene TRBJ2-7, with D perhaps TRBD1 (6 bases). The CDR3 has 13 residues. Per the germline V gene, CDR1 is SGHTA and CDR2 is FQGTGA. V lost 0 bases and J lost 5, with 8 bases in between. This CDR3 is CASSLTKGDEQYF. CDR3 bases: TGTGCCAGCAGCTTAACCAAGGGGGACGAGCAGTACTTC.

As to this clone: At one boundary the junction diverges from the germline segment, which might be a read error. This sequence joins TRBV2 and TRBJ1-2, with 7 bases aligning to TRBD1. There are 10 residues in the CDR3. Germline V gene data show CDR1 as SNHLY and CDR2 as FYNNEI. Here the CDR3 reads CASSWGDRIF. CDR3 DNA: TGTGCCAGCAGTTGGGGGGACAGAATATTC. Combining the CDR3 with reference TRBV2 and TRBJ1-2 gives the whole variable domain EPEVTQTPSHQVTQMGQEVILRCVPISNHLYFYWYRQILGQKVEFLVSFYNNEISEKSEIFDDQFSVERPDGSNFTLKIRSTKLEDSAMYFCASSWGDRIFGSGTRLTVV.

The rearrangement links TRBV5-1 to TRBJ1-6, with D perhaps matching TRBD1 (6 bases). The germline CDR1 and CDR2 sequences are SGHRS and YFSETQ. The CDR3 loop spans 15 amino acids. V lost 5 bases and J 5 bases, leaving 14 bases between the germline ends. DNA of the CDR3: TGCGCCAGCAGTCACAGGGAAACTCATAATTCACCCCTCCACTTT. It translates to CASSHRETHNSPLHF.

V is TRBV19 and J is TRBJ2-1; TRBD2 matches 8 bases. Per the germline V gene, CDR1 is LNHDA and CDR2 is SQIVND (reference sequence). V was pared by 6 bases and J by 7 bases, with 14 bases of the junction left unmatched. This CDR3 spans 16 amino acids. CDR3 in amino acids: CASSTLAAGALNEQFF. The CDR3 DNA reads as TGTGCCAGTAGCACCCTGGCAGCGGGAGCTTTGAATGAGCAGTTCTTC.

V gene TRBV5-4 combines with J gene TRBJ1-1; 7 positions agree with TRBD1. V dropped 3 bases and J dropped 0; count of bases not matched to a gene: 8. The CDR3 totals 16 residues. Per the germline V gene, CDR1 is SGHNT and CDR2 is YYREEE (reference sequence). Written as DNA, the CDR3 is TGTGCCAGCAGCTCTTACCGGGACAGACTGAACACTGAAGCTTTCTTT. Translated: CASSSYRDRLNTEAFF. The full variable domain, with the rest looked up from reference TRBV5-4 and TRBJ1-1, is ETGVTQSPTHLIKTRGQQVTLRCSSQSGHNTVSWYQQALGQGPQFIFQYYREEENGRGNFPPRFSGLQFPNYSSELNVNALELDDSALYLCASSSYRDRLNTEAFFGQGTRLTVV.

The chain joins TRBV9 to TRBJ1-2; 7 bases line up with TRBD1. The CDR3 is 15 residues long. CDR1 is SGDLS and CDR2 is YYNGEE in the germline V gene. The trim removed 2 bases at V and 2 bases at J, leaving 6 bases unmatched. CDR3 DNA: TGTGCCAGCAGCGTCGACACGACAGGGAACTATGGCTACACCTTC. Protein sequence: CASSVDTTGNYGYTF.

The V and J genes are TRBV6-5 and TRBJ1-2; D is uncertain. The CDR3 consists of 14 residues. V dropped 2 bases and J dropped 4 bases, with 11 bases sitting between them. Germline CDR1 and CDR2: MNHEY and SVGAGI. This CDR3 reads CASSYRRELYGYTF. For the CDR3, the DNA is TGTGCCAGCAGTTACCGTCGAGAACTCTATGGCTACACCTTC.

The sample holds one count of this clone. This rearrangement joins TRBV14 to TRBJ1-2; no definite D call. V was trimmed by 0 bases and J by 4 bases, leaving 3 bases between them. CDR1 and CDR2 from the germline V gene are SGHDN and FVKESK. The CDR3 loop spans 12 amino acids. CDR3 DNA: TGTGCCAGCAGCCAAGAAGCCTATGGCTACACCTTC. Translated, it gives CASSQEAYGYTF.